The T cell receptor (beta chain) under discussion was sequenced for a study of shared T cell receptors in the human thymus (dated by TCRdb to about 2021). In terms of the full investigation: The study investigated the way shared, self-reactive T-cell receptor alpha chains are produced in the human thymus.

Library construction relied on the immunoSEQ multiplex PCR assay. TCRdb stores this immuneACCESS table with in-frame sequences only. Part of the clones is absent; in the studies checked, under half of the shortfall reflects unresolved V genes, and no reason is known for the rest. The sample profile shows just under 550,000 clones; roughly 74% of them were found once. The top ten hold 0.013% of the sample. With regard to this clone: Which antigen it targets is not known. No much larger clone is present one base from it, and per-base qualities are unavailable.

CDR1 and CDR2 (LGHNA, YSLEER) derive from the germline V gene. V has 2 bases trimmed and J has 4 bases trimmed; junction bases matching no gene number 8. From its cysteine to its phenylalanine, the CDR3 spans 16 amino acids. CDR3 DNA only is kept here, 48 bases in frame from base 1. Separately, the same data were catalogued under a study of human thymus T cells. The other study reports the following: Immunologically healthy infants undergoing open corrective cardiac surgery for congenital heart defects in Finland were used as donors. The thymus tissue came from surgical resects taken out during corrective cardiac surgery. Usage of V and J gene segments appeared to be biased in both the thymic and the peripheral blood repertoires. Highly overlapping thymic TCR repertoires among unrelated individuals were reported in the related research. The study characterized TCR alpha and beta repertoires from about 8 infant thymus samples and four related peripheral blood samples. Donor ages ranging from about 6 to 244 days were recorded, and roughly six male and a couple of female infants were included in the cohort. After being mechanically released from the tissue, thymocytes were kept at -70 degrees C in pellets of about 8.5-32 million cells. Genomic DNA was extracted from frozen cell pellets with a QIAsymphony instrument. The immunoSEQ multiplex PCR assay was used to amplify the TCRB and TCRAD loci from a standardized quantity of quality-controlled genomic DNA. The amplicons covered the V(D)J region and were long enough to include the CDR3 and to identify the V and J genes. Amplicon sequencing was performed on an Illumina platform through the commercial immunoSEQ service. Corrections for primer bias and sequencing errors followed previously described methods, while TCRAD and TCRB definitions were based on the IMGT database. The repertoires were analysed using immunoSEQ Analyzer 3.0 and VDJTools for basic statistics, V/J segment usage, diversity estimates, rarefaction and pairwise overlap. Chao1, ChaoE, Efron-Thisted, Shannon and inverse Simpson indices were used to estimate diversity, which was also estimated on datasets down-sampled to the smallest sample. Repertoire overlap used strict matching of CDR3 nucleotide sequence, V gene and J gene, with Jaccard-based multidimensional scaling clustering. On average, thymus samples yielded roughly 770,000 unique TCRB clonotypes, whereas blood samples yielded approximately 84,000.

Sequencing used thymocytes. This sequence was found in a boy under two years old with a congenital heart defect. Donor details come from another sample of the same person, matched by shared clones. The chain couples TRBV4-3 to TRBJ2-5; 9 central bases correspond to TRBD1. The CDR3 reads CASSQWDREGRETQYF. The nucleotide sequence reads as follows: TGCGCCAGCAGCCAATGGGACAGGGAGGGGAGAGAGACCCAGTACTTC.